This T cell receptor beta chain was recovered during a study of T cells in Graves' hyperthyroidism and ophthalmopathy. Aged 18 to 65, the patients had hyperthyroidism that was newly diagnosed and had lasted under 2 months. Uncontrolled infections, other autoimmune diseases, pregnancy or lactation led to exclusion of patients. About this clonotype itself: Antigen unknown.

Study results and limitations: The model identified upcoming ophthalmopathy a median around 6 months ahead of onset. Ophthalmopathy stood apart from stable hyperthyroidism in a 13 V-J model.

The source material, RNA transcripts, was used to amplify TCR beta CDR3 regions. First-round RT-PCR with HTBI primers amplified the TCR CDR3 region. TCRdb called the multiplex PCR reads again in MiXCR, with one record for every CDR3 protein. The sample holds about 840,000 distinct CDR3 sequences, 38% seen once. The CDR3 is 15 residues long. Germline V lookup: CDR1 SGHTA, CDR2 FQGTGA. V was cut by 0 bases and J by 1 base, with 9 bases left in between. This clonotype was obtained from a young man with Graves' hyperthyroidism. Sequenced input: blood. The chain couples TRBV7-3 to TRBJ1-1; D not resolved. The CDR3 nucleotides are TGTGCCAGCAGCTTAACTCCAGGACCGAACACTGAAGCTTTCTTT. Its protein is CASSLTPGPNTEAFF.